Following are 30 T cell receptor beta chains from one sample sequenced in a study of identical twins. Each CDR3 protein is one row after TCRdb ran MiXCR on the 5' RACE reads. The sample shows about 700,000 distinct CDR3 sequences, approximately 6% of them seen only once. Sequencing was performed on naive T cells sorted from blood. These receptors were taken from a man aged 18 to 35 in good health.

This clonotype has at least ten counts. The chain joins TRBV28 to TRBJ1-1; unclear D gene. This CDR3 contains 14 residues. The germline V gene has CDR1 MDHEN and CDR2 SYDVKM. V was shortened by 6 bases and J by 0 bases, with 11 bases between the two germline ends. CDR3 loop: CASRPLVVNTEAFF. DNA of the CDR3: TGTGCCAGCAGGCCGCTAGTCGTGAACACTGAAGCTTTCTTT.

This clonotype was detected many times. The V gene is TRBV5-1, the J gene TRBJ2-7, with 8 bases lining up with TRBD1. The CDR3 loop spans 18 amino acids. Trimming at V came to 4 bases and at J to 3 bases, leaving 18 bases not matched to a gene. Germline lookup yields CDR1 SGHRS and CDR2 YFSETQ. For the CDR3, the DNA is TGCGCCAGCAGCCCGGAGGGTGCCCGGGACAGGTCTCTCTACGAGCAGTACTTC. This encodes CASSPEGARDRSLYEQYF.

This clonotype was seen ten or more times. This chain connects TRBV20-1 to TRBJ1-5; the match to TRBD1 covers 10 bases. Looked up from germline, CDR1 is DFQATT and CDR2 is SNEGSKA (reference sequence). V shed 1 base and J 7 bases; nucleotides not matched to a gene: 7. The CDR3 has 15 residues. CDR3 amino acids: CSARVGGTGDQPQHF. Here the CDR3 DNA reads TGCAGTGCTAGAGTAGGAGGGACAGGGGACCAGCCCCAGCATTTT.

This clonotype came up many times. The CDR3 sequence: CASSRIAGANEQFF. The CDR3 DNA follows: TGTGCCAGCAGCAGGATAGCGGGAGCCAATGAGCAGTTCTTC. V is TRBV9 and J is TRBJ2-1; TRBD2 aligns across 9 bases. Germline V lookup: CDR1 SGDLS, CDR2 YYNGEE. CDR3 size: 14 residues. V dropped 4 bases and J dropped 6; count of bases not matched to a gene: 5. Full variable domain (remainder filled in from reference TRBV9 and TRBJ2-1): DSGVTQTPKHLITATGQRVTLRCSPRSGDLSVYWYQQSLDQGLQFLIQYYNGEERAKGNILERFSAQQFPDLHSELNLSSLELGDSALYFCASSRIAGANEQFFGPGTRLTVL.

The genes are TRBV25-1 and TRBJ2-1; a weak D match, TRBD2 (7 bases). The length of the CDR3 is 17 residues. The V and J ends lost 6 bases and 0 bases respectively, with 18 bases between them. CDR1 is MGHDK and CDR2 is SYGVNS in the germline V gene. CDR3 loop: CASRGGGASNSYNEQFF. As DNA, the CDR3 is TGTGCCAGCAGGGGGGGGGGCGCCTCAAACTCCTACAATGAGCAGTTCTTC.

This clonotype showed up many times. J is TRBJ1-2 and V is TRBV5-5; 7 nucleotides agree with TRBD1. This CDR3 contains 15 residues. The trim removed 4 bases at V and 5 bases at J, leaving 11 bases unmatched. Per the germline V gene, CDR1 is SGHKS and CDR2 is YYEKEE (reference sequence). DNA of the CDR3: TGTGCCAGCAGCGGGGGGACAGACCCAACTTATGGCTACACCTTC. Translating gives CASSGGTDPTYGYTF.

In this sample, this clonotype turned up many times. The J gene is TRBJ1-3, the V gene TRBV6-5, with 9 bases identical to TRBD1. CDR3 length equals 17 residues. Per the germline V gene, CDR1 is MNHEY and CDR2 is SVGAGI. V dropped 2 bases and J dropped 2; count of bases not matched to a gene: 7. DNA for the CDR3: TGTGCCAGCAGTTACACCGGACAGGGGCCAACTGGAAACACCATATATTTT. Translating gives CASSYTGQGPTGNTIYF.

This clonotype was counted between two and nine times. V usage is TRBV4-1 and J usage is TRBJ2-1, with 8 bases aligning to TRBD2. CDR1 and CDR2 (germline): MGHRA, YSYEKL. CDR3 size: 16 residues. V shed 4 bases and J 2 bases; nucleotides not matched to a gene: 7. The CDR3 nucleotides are TGCGCCAGCAGCCTACCTGTAGCGGGGCCCTACAATGAGCAGTTCTTC. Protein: CASSLPVAGPYNEQFF.

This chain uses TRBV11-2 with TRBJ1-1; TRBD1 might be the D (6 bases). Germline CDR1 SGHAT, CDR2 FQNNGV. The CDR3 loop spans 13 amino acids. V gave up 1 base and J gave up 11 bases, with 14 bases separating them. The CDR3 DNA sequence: TGTGCCAGCAGCTTAGGGTTAGGACAGACGGCTTTCTTT. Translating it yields CASSLGLGQTAFF.

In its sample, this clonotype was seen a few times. As DNA, the CDR3 is TGTGCCATCAGCAGTGCGGTAACCTACGAGCAGTACTTC. Its protein product is CAISSAVTYEQYF. The chain carries TRBV10-3 and TRBJ2-7, with D unclear. Germline V CDR1 and CDR2: ENHRY, SYGVKD. There are 13 residues in the CDR3. V dropped 6 bases and J dropped 2 bases, with 11 bases sitting between them.

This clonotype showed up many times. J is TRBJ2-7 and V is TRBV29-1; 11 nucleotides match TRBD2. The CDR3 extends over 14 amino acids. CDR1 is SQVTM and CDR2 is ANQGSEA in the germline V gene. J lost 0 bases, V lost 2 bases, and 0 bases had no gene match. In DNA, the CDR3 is TGCAGCGTTGAAACTAGCGGGAGCTCCTACGAGCAGTACGTC. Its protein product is CSVETSGSSYEQYV.

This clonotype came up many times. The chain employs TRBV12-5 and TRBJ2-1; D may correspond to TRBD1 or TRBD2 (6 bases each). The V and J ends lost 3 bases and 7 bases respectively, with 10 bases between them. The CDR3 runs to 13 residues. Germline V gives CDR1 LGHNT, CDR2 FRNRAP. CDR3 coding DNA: TGTGCTAGTGGTTTCCAGGGGAGGAATGAGCAGTTCTTC. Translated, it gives CASGFQGRNEQFF. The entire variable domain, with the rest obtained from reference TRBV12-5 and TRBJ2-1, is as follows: DARVTQTPRHKVTEMGQEVTMRCQPILGHNTVFWYRQTMMQGLELLAYFRNRAPLDDSGMPKDRFSAEMPDATLATLKIQPSEPRDSAVYFCASGFQGRNEQFFGPGTRLTVL.

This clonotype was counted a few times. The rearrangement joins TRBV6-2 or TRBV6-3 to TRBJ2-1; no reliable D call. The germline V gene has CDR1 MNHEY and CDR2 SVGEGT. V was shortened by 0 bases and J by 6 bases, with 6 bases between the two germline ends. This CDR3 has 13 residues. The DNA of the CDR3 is TGTGCCAGCAGTTACTCTGCGAGCAATGAGCAGTTCTTC. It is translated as CASSYSASNEQFF.

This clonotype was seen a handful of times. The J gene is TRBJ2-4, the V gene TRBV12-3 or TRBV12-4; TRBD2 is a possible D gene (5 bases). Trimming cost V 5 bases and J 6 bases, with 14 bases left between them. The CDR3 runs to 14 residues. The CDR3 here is CASSDQSGRNIQYF. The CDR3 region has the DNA TGTGCCAGCAGTGACCAAAGCGGTCGAAACATTCAGTACTTC.

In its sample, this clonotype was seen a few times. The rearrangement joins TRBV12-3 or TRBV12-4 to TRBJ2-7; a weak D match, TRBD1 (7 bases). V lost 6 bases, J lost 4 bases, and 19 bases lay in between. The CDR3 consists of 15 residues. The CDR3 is CASSQGGGGLYEQYF. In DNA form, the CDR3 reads TGTGCCAGCAGCCAGGGCGGAGGGGGCCTTTACGAGCAGTACTTC.

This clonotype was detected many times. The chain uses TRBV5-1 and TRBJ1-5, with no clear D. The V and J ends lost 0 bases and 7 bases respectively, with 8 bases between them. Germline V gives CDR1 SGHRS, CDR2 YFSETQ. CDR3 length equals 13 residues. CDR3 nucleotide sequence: TGCGCCAGCAGCTTGGATTGGAGCCAGCCCCAGCATTTT. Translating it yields CASSLDWSQPQHF.

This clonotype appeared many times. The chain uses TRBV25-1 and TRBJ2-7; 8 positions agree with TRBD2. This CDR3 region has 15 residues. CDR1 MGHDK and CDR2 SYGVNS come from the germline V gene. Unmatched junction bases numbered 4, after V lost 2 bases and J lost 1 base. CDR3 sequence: CASSEVGGVSYEQYF. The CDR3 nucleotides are TGTGCCAGCAGTGAAGTCGGGGGGGTTTCCTACGAGCAGTACTTC.

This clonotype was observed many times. In nucleotides, the CDR3 is TGTGCCAGCAGATTGGCCGGGACAGAAGAGACCCAGTACTTC. It codes for CASRLAGTEETQYF. The chain carries TRBV28 and TRBJ2-5, with 7 bases that match TRBD1. Per the germline V gene, CDR1 is MDHEN and CDR2 is SYDVKM. After removal of 6 bases from V and 3 bases from J, the junction contained 7 bases not matched to a gene. The length of the CDR3 is 14 residues.

The CDR3 protein is CASSSAGDDYNEQFF. DNA of the CDR3: TGTGCCAGCAGCTCGGCAGGGGATGACTACAATGAGCAGTTCTTC. The J gene is TRBJ2-1, the V gene TRBV11-2, with a possible D match to TRBD1 (6 bases). Trimming took off 4 bases at V and 3 bases at J, with 13 bases between the two ends. In germline, CDR1 is SGHAT, CDR2 FQNNGV. The CDR3 contains 15 residues.

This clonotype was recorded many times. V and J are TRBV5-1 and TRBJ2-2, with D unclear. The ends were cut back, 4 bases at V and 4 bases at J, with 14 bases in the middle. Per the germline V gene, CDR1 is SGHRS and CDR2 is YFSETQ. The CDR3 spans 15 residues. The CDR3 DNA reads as TGCGCCAGCAGCCAGAGGAGACTGGGCACCGGGGAGCTGTTTTTT. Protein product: CASSQRRLGTGELFF.

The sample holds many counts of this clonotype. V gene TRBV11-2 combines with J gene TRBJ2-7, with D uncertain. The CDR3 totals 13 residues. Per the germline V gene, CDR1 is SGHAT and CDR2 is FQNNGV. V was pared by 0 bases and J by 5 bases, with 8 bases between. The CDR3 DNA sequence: TGTGCCAGCAGCTTAGATCTTGACGACGAGCAGTACGTC. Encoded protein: CASSLDLDDEQYV.

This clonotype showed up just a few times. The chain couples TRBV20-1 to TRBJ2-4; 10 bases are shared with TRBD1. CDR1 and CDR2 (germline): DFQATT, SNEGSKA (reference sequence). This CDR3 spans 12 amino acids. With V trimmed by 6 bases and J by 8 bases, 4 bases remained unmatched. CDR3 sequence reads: CSAGGQGYIQYF. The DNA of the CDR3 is TGCAGTGCCGGGGGACAGGGGTACATTCAGTACTTC.

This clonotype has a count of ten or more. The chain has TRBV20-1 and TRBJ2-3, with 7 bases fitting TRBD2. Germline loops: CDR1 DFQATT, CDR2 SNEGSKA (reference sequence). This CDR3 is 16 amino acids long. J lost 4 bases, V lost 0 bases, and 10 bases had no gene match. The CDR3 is CSAREIKAGVADTQYF. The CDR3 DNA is TGCAGTGCTAGAGAGATTAAGGCGGGAGTAGCAGATACGCAGTATTTT.

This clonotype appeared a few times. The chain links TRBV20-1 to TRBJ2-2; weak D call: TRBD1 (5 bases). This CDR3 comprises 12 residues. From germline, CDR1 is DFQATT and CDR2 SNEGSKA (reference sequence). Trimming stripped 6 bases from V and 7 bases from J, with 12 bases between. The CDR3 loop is CSANQGRGELFF. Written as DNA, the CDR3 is TGCAGTGCCAATCAGGGTCGCGGGGAGCTGTTTTTT.

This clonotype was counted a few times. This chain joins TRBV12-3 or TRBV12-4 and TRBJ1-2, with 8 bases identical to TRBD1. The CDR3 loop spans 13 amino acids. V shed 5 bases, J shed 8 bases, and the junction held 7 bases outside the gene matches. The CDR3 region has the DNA TGTGCCAGCAGTACCTTCGGGACAGGCGGCTACACCTTC. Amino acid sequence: CASSTFGTGGYTF.

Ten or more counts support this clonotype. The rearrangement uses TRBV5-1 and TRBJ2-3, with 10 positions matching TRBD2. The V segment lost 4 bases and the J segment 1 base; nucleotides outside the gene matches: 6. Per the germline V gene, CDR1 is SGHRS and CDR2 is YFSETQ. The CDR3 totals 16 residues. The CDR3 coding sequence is TGCGCCAGCAGCCCGACCGGGACTAGCGGCACAGATACGCAGTATTTT. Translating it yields CASSPTGTSGTDTQYF.

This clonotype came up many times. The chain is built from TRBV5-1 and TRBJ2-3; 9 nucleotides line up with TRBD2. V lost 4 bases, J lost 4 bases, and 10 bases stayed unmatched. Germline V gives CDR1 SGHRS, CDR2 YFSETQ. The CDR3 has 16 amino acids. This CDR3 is CASSPGVKREADTQYF. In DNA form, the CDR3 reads TGCGCCAGCAGCCCGGGGGTAAAGCGGGAGGCAGATACGCAGTATTTT. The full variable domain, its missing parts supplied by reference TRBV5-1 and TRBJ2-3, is KAGVTQTPRYLIKTRGQQVTLSCSPISGHRSVSWYQQTPGQGLQFLFEYFSETQRNKGNFPGRFSGRQFSNSRSEMNVSTLELGDSALYLCASSPGVKREADTQYFGPGTRLTVL.

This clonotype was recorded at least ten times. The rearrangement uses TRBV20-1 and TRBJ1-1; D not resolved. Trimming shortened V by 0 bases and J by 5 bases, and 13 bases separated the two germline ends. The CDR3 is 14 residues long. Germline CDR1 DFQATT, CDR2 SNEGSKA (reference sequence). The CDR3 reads CSARDLSELTEAFF. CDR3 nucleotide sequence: TGCAGTGCTAGAGATTTGTCGGAGTTGACTGAAGCTTTCTTT.

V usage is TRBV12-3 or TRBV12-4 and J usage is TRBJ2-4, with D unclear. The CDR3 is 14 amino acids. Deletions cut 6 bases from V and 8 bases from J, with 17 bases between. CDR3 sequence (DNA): TGTGCCAGCAGCCTAAATTTTGTTGGAGACATTCAGTACTTC. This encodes CASSLNFVGDIQYF.

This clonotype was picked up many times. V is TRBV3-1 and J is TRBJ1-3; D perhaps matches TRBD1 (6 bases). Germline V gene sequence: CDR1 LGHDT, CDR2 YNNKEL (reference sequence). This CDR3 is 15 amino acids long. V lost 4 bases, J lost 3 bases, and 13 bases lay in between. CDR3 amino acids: CASSPRTARGNTIYF. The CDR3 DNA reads TGTGCCAGCAGCCCCCGGACAGCTCGTGGAAACACCATATATTTT.